One and the same sample provided the 32 T cell receptor beta chains below, sequenced in a study of OX40 agonist ivuxolimab in advanced cancers. Sequencing was performed with immunoSEQ multiplex PCR; in TCRdb, only in-frame clones are kept and a portion is missing. The sample yields about 23,000 clones, around 84% seen once. This sample comprised CD4+ or CD8+ T cells sorted from blood, obtained in a trial of the OX40 agonist ivuxolimab. The receptors come from an adult with an advanced solid tumor such as melanoma, head and neck, liver or kidney cancer.

This chain connects TRBV11-3 to TRBJ1-1; the D is unclear. V was trimmed by 5 bases and J by 2 bases, leaving 6 bases between them. The CDR3 is 12 amino acids. The germline V gene has CDR1 SGHNT and CDR2 YENEEA. CDR3 protein: CASSRGNTEAFF. CDR3 bases: TGTGCCAGCAGCCGAGGTAACACTGAAGCTTTCTTT. Variable domain in full (rest from reference TRBV11-3 and TRBJ1-1): EAGVVQSPRYKIIEKKQPVAFWCNPISGHNTLYWYLQNLGQGPELLIRYENEEAVDDSQLPKDRFSAERLKGVDSTLKIQPAELGDSAVYLCASSRGNTEAFFGQGTRLTVV.

V and J are TRBV7-2 and TRBJ2-2; a weak D match, TRBD2 (6 bases). The germline V gene encodes CDR1 SGHTA and CDR2 FQGNSA. This CDR3 is 17 amino acids long. V lost 1 base, J lost 5 bases, and 17 bases lay in between. CDR3 sequence: CASSLGFGSEGTGELFF. In nucleotides, the CDR3 is TGTGCCAGCAGCTTAGGCTTCGGATCGGAGGGAACCGGGGAGCTGTTTTTT.

This chain links TRBV11-1 with TRBJ2-7; maybe TRBD1 (5 bases). CDR1 and CDR2 from the germline V gene are SGHAT and FQDESV (reference sequence). The V and J ends lost 5 bases and 2 bases respectively, with 13 bases between them. The CDR3 runs 14 residues. The DNA of the CDR3 is TGTGCCAGCAGCCTCCGTGACAGTACCTACGAGCAGTACTTC. As protein: CASSLRDSTYEQYF.

Concerning this clone: This same CDR3 is encoded by further DNA sequences in the sample. V gene TRBV27 combines with J gene TRBJ1-6, with D unresolved. CDR3 length equals 14 residues. CDR1 and CDR2 (germline): MNHEY, SMNVEV (reference sequence). The V gene lost 9 bases and the J gene lost 0 bases, with 9 bases spanning the gap. The chain's CDR3 is CASKWSSYNSPLHF. The CDR3 DNA follows: TGTGCCAGTAAGTGGAGCTCCTATAATTCACCCCTCCACTTT.

The V and J genes are TRBV6-5 and TRBJ1-5; D remains ambiguous. The CDR3 extends over 15 amino acids. Trimming shortened V by 0 bases and J by 6 bases, and 12 bases separated the two germline ends. Germline values: CDR1 MNHEY, CDR2 SVGAGI. The CDR3 region is CASSYSSRAGQPQHF. As DNA, the CDR3 is TGTGCCAGCAGTTACTCGAGTAGGGCGGGTCAGCCCCAGCATTTT.

The chain joins TRBV19 to TRBJ1-2, with D unresolved. The CDR3 is 15 amino acids. Germline V gene data show CDR1 as LNHDA and CDR2 as SQIVND (reference sequence). Trimming stripped 3 bases from V and 0 bases from J, with 11 bases between. DNA for the CDR3: TGTGCCAGTAGTATCCGCCCGAGTACTAACTATGGCTACACCTTC. It is translated as CASSIRPSTNYGYTF.

The chain combines TRBV29-1 with TRBJ1-2; D uncertain. Trimming pared 5 bases from V and 4 bases from J, leaving 8 bases between. Germline CDR1 is SQVTM and CDR2 is ANQGSEA. This CDR3 region has 11 residues. This CDR3 reads CSVSQTYGYTF. In nucleotides, the CDR3 is TGCAGCGTTAGTCAGACCTATGGCTACACCTTC. The variable domain in full, completed from reference TRBV29-1 and TRBJ1-2, reads SAVISQKPSRDICQRGTSLTIQCQVDSQVTMMFWYRQQPGQSLTLIATANQGSEATYESGFVIDKFPISRPNLTFSTLTVSNMSPEDSSIYLCSVSQTYGYTFGSGTRLTVV.

The J gene is TRBJ1-5, the V gene TRBV7-2; D remains unclear. Germline lookup yields CDR1 SGHTA and CDR2 FQGNSA. V was cut by 1 base and J by 2 bases, with 9 bases left in between. The CDR3 consists of 15 residues. CDR3: CASSLEGYGNQPQHF. CDR3 DNA: TGTGCCAGCAGCTTAGAGGGATACGGCAATCAGCCCCAGCATTTT.

The chain carries TRBV10-3 and TRBJ1-1; TRBD1 matches 7 bases. CDR3 length: 15 residues. The germline V gene has CDR1 ENHRY and CDR2 SYGVKD. The J segment lost 3 bases and the V segment lost 2 bases, leaving 6 bases of the junction unmatched. CDR3 protein: CAISESLDRDTEAFF. The DNA for the CDR3 is TGTGCCATCAGTGAGAGCCTTGACAGGGACACTGAAGCTTTCTTT.

V is TRBV27 and J is TRBJ2-3; no clear D gene. Germline assignment: CDR1 MNHEY and CDR2 SMNVEV (reference sequence). The CDR3 spans 14 residues. V was cut by 0 bases and J by 1 base, with 5 bases left in between. CDR3 sequence (DNA): TGTGCCAGCAGTTTATCCCCAGGCACAGATACGCAGTATTTT. This translates into CASSLSPGTDTQYF.

CDR3 sequence: CASRAGRAIGYTF. The CDR3 DNA is TGTGCCAGCAGGGCGGGCAGGGCAATTGGCTACACCTTC. The rearrangement uses TRBV27 and TRBJ1-2; the D gene is possibly TRBD1 (5 bases). The V gene's germline CDR1 is MNHEY and CDR2 SMNVEV (reference sequence). This CDR3 contains 13 residues. Trimming cost V 6 bases and J 7 bases, with 15 bases left between them.

The chain couples TRBV7-2 to TRBJ2-1, with 8 bases fitting TRBD2. V trimming: 5 bases; J trimming: 6 bases; junction bases outside the gene matches: 15. CDR3 length equals 17 residues. Germline CDR1 is SGHTA and CDR2 is FQGNSA. For the CDR3, the DNA is TGTGCCAGCAGCGCCAGGTTGAGCGGGGGATGGGGCAATGAGCAGTTCTTC. This gives the protein CASSARLSGGWGNEQFF.

The rearrangement links TRBV2 to TRBJ1-1; a weak D match, TRBD1 (5 bases). The CDR3 contains 12 residues. Between the trimmed V and J ends, which lost 9 bases and 4 bases, there was a span of 12 bases. Germline CDR1 is SNHLY and CDR2 is FYNNEI. CDR3 DNA: TGTGCCAGACAGGTTCCGGTCACTGAAGCTTTCTTT. It translates to CARQVPVTEAFF.

This clone was counted a single time. The chain recombines TRBV7-2 with TRBJ2-1; D is unresolved. The CDR3 is 12 amino acids. The germline gives CDR1 SGHTA, CDR2 FQGNSA. V lost 2 bases and J 16 bases, leaving 15 bases between the germline ends. The CDR3 region has the DNA TGTGCCAGCAGCTTATCCACCCAAGCTGACTTCTTC. Encoded protein: CASSLSTQADFF.

The CDR3 DNA follows: TGTGCCAGCAGTTTAATTATCGGTTCCTACAATGAGCAGTTCTTC. Its protein product is CASSLIIGSYNEQFF. The gene calls are TRBV27 and TRBJ2-1, with D unclear. Trimming removed 2 bases from V and 1 base from J, with 9 bases in between. Germline V CDR1 and CDR2: MNHEY, SMNVEV (reference sequence). The CDR3 spans 15 residues.

The chain's CDR3 is CASRVQGANYGYTF. The CDR3 DNA follows: TGTGCCAGCAGGGTACAGGGAGCTAACTATGGCTACACCTTC. The J gene is TRBJ1-2, the V gene TRBV27, with D perhaps TRBD1 (6 bases). The V and J ends lost 6 bases and 0 bases respectively, with 11 bases between them. Germline V gene sequence: CDR1 MNHEY, CDR2 SMNVEV (reference sequence). This CDR3 has 14 residues.

The chain joins TRBV5-8 to TRBJ2-7, with D maybe TRBD1 (5 bases). This CDR3 region has 12 residues. The V end lost 4 bases, the J end lost 6 bases, and 11 bases lay between the germline ends. Looked up from germline, CDR1 is SGHTS and CDR2 is YDEGEE. The CDR3: CASSQAGPEQYF. CDR3 bases: TGTGCCAGCAGCCAGGCAGGGCCCGAGCAGTACTTC.

The CDR3 loop is CASSQAPGLTEKLFF. Here the CDR3 DNA reads TGCGCCAGCAGCCAAGCCCCGGGGCTTACAGAAAAACTGTTTTTT. This chain uses TRBV4-1 with TRBJ1-4; weak D call: TRBD1 (5 bases). The CDR3 runs to 15 residues. Trimming took off 1 base at V and 8 bases at J, with 14 bases between the two ends. Germline assignment: CDR1 MGHRA and CDR2 YSYEKL.

The chain has TRBV6-6 and TRBJ1-5, with D hard to call. This CDR3 has 13 amino acids. Per the germline V gene, CDR1 is MNHNY and CDR2 is SVGAGI (reference sequence). Trimming left V 7 bases short and J 3 bases short, with 10 bases between. The CDR3 loop is CASTWSFNQPQHF. CDR3 coding DNA: TGTGCCAGCACCTGGAGTTTCAATCAGCCCCAGCATTTT.

This chain links TRBV28 with TRBJ2-1, with 8 bases lining up with TRBD1. Per germline, CDR1 MDHEN and CDR2 SYDVKM. The CDR3 sequence is 14 residues long. With 9 bases clipped from V and 1 base from J, the junction kept 5 bases outside the gene matches. The CDR3 DNA reads as TGTGCCAGTAAAGGACAGGGTTCCTACAATGAGCAGTTCTTC. As protein: CASKGQGSYNEQFF.

This clone was recorded a few times. The CDR3 is CASSASGFRSNQPQHF. The CDR3, as DNA: TGTGCCAGCAGTGCTTCAGGGTTCCGTAGCAATCAGCCCCAGCATTTT. The V gene is TRBV2, the J gene TRBJ1-5, with D possibly TRBD1 on 5 matching bases. The V gene's germline CDR1 is SNHLY and CDR2 FYNNEI. V dropped 4 bases and J dropped 0 bases, with 13 bases sitting between them. The CDR3 has 16 amino acids. Supplemented by reference TRBV2 and TRBJ1-5, the full variable domain reads EPEVTQTPSHQVTQMGQEVILRCVPISNHLYFYWYRQILGQKVEFLVSFYNNEISEKSEIFDDQFSVERPDGSNFTLKIRSTKLEDSAMYFCASSASGFRSNQPQHFGDGTRLSIL.

The rearrangement links TRBV19 to TRBJ1-1; a weak D match, TRBD1 (5 bases). Per the germline V gene, CDR1 is LNHDA and CDR2 is SQIVND (reference sequence). V lost 7 bases, J lost 3 bases, and 18 bases lay in between. The CDR3 is 15 residues long. The CDR3 DNA follows: TGTGCCAGTATCCTAAGGGGCAGATCCGACACTGAAGCTTTCTTT. It specifies CASILRGRSDTEAFF.

This clone was observed a few times. V usage is TRBV27 and J usage is TRBJ2-2; D unclear. CDR3 size: 11 residues. Germline V lookup: CDR1 MNHEY, CDR2 SMNVEV (reference sequence). Deletions cut 7 bases from V and 6 bases from J, with 6 bases between. The CDR3 coding sequence is TGTGCCAGCAACTGGTCCGGGGAGCTGTTTTTT. As protein: CASNWSGELFF.

The chain carries TRBV4-1 and TRBJ1-1, with D possibly TRBD1 on 5 matching bases. The CDR3 loop spans 15 amino acids. V shed 0 bases and J shed 3 bases, with 11 bases lying between them. The germline CDR1 and CDR2 sequences are MGHRA and YSYEKL. CDR3 nucleotide sequence: TGCGCCAGCAGCCAAGAACGGGGGACTTACACTGAAGCTTTCTTT. Amino acid sequence: CASSQERGTYTEAFF.

J is TRBJ2-7 and V is TRBV7-9, with 13 bases lining up with TRBD2. Germline V gene lookup returns CDR1 SEHNR and CDR2 FQNEAQ (reference sequence). The CDR3 is made up of 14 amino acids. With 5 bases clipped from V and 5 bases from J, the junction kept 3 bases outside the gene matches. For the CDR3, the DNA is TGTGCCAGCAGCGGGACTAGCGGGGAACACGAGCAGTACTTC. This encodes CASSGTSGEHEQYF.

The chain combines TRBV9 with TRBJ2-1, with D perhaps matching TRBD2 (6 bases). Trimming took 0 bases from V and 5 from J, leaving 15 bases between them. The CDR3 sequence is 16 residues long. Germline lookup yields CDR1 SGDLS and CDR2 YYNGEE. This CDR3 reads CASSVGLGRGNNEQFF. The DNA for the CDR3 is TGTGCCAGCAGCGTAGGTCTCGGCCGGGGGAACAATGAGCAGTTCTTC.

The chain combines TRBV5-1 with TRBJ2-2; 8 nucleotides line up with TRBD1. J was trimmed by 4 bases and V by 2 bases; bases with no gene match: 1. The CDR3 spans 14 residues. Germline V gives CDR1 SGHRS, CDR2 YFSETQ. The CDR3 here is CASSFTGGTGELFF. For the CDR3, the DNA is TGCGCCAGCAGCTTTACAGGGGGCACCGGGGAGCTGTTTTTT.

This sequence joins TRBV28 and TRBJ1-2; possibly TRBD1 for D (5 bases). CDR1 and CDR2 from the germline V gene are MDHEN and SYDVKM. The CDR3 is made up of 13 amino acids. The ends were cut back, 3 bases at V and 4 bases at J, with 9 bases in the middle. CDR3 bases: TGTGCCAGCAGTTTGGCTAGGGGCTATGGCTACACCTTC. It is translated as CASSLARGYGYTF.

The V call is TRBV4-3, the J call TRBJ2-7, with D tentatively TRBD1 or TRBD2 (5 bases each). With 4 bases removed from V and 4 bases from J, the gap between germline ends came to 11 bases. Germline-derived CDR1 and CDR2 are LGHNA and YSLEER. This CDR3 is 13 amino acids long. The CDR3 coding sequence is TGCGCCAGCAGCCCGGGACGGAATTACGAGCAGTACTTC. This gives the protein CASSPGRNYEQYF.

The chain has TRBV5-5 and TRBJ2-3, with 11 bases lining up with TRBD2. The germline V gene encodes CDR1 SGHKS and CDR2 YYEKEE (reference sequence). V was pared by 1 base and J by 1 base, with 5 bases of the junction left unmatched. The CDR3 consists of 17 residues. For the CDR3, the DNA is TGTGCCAGCAGCTTGAGTCGGACTAGCGGGCGCACAGATACGCAGTATTTT. This encodes CASSLSRTSGRTDTQYF.

The gene calls are TRBV11-2 and TRBJ2-3; possibly TRBD2 for D (5 bases). The germline V gene encodes CDR1 SGHAT and CDR2 FQNNGV. The CDR3 spans 16 residues. V was cut by 2 bases and J by 0 bases, with 12 bases left in between. The CDR3 DNA sequence: TGTGCCAGCAGCTTAAGGCGGGCTGGAAGCACAGATACGCAGTATTTT. It is translated as CASSLRRAGSTDTQYF.

This clone was counted only a few times. The rearrangement joins TRBV11-3 to TRBJ1-2; no clear D gene. This CDR3 is 14 amino acids long. Germline CDR1 and CDR2: SGHNT and YENEEA. Trimming left V 1 base short and J 4 bases short, with 10 bases between. CDR3 in DNA: TGTGCCAGCAGCTTAGTTTCCTCGTTCTATGGCTACACCTTC. Its protein is CASSLVSSFYGYTF.